The present TCR beta chain was sequenced within a study of follicular helper T cells after annual influenza vaccination. The germline V gene has CDR1 SNHLY and CDR2 FYNNEI. CDR3 size: 16 residues. V shed 5 bases, J shed 7 bases, and the junction held 10 bases outside the gene matches. Described time point: 2014-2015 season, 7 days after vaccination. The assay was immunoSEQ multiplex PCR, and TCRdb's table has in-frame clones only and misses some. This sample carries 9,900 or so clones, about 83% of them seen once, and the ten largest clones take roughly 0.75%. The gene calls are TRBV2 and TRBJ2-1; TRBD2 matches at 11 bases. This sample comprised CXCR5- memory CD4+ T cells sorted from blood, obtained 7 days after influenza vaccination. The source of this sequence is an adult who received the influenza vaccine. The chain's CDR3 is CASSKILAGGGNEQFF. The CDR3 DNA is TGTGCCAGCAGTAAGATTCTAGCGGGAGGTGGGAATGAGCAGTTCTTC.